The clone carrying this T cell receptor beta chain appeared many times. Its specificity is unknown. TCR beta CDR3 regions were amplified from RNA transcripts. First-round RT-PCR with HTBI primers amplified the TCR CDR3 region. TCRdb fed the multiplex PCR reads into MiXCR, producing one record per CDR3 protein. The table has nearly 600,000 distinct CDR3 sequences, around 14% seen once. The CDR3 totals 15 residues. J was trimmed by 3 bases and V by 5 bases; bases with no gene match: 7. Germline lookup yields CDR1 MNHNS and CDR2 SASEGT. These data originate in a study of T cells in Graves' hyperthyroidism and ophthalmopathy. Broader study findings: Ophthalmopathy was told apart from stable hyperthyroidism by a 13 V-J model.

Clinical Activity Scores of at least 3, NOSPECS grades of at least 4 and durations under 3 months characterized ophthalmopathy patients. Clinicians diagnosed patients from clinical symptoms, serum thyroxine and TRAb, thyroid ultrasound and orbital computed tomography. This sample holds PBMCs from 8 to 10 ml fresh peripheral blood. The sequenced sample consisted of blood. The V call is TRBV6-1, the J call TRBJ2-7, with 10 bases aligning to TRBD1. The receptor comes from a young woman with Graves' ophthalmopathy. The DNA for the CDR3 is TGTGCCAGCAGTTACGACGGGACAGGGGTCTACGAGCAGTACTTC. Translating gives CASSYDGTGVYEQYF.